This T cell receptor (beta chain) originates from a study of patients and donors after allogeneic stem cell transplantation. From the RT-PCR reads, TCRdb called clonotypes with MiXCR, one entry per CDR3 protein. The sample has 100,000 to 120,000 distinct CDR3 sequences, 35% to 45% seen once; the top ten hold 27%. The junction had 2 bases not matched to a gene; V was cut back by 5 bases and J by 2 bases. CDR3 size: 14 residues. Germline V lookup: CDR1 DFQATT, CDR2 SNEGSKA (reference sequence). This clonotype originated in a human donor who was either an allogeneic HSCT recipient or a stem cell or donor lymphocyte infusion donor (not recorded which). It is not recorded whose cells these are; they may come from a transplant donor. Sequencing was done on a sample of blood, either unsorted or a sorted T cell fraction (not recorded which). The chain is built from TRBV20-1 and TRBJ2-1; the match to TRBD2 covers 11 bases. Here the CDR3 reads CSALTSGTYNEQFF. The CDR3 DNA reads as TGCAGTGCTTTGACTAGCGGGACCTACAATGAGCAGTTCTTC.